This paragraph covers one T cell receptor (beta chain) sequence. The antigen remains unidentified. These data come from a study of T cell repertoires in cytomegalovirus infection. Study at large: CMV infection and matching HLA type were both indicated by public TCR beta signatures. Study-wide points: The ex vivo response showed dominance by HLA-C-restricted CMV-specific TCR beta clonotypes.

TCRdb independently ran MiXCR on the reads; one entry per CDR3 protein. This sample has just under 550,000 distinct CDR3 sequences, with 26% found just once. This receptor was taken from a human donor in good health (CMV status not recorded). Some clones in this sample may be carry-over from other donors' samples. The sequenced sample was PBMCs.

CDR3: CSASPGTSGKETQYF. CDR3 coding DNA: TGCAGTGCAAGCCCCGGGACTAGCGGGAAAGAGACCCAGTACTTC. The genes are TRBV20-1 and TRBJ2-5; TRBD2 matches at 13 bases. Germline V lookup: CDR1 DFQATT, CDR2 SNEGSKA (reference sequence). The CDR3 consists of 15 residues. The V segment lost 6 bases and the J segment 3 bases; nucleotides outside the gene matches: 7.